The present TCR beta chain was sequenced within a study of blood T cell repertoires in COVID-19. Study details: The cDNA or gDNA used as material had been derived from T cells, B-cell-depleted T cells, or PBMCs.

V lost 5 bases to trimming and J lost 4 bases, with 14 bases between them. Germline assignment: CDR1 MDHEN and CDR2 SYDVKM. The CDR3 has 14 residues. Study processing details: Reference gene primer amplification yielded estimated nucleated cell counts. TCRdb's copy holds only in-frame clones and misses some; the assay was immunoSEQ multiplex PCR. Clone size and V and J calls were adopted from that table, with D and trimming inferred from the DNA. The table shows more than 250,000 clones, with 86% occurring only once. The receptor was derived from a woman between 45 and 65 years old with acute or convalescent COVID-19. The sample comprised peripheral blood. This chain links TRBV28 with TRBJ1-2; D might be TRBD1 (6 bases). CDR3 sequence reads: CASSGTRGSYGYTF. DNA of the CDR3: TGTGCCAGCAGTGGAACCAGGGGTAGCTATGGCTACACCTTC.